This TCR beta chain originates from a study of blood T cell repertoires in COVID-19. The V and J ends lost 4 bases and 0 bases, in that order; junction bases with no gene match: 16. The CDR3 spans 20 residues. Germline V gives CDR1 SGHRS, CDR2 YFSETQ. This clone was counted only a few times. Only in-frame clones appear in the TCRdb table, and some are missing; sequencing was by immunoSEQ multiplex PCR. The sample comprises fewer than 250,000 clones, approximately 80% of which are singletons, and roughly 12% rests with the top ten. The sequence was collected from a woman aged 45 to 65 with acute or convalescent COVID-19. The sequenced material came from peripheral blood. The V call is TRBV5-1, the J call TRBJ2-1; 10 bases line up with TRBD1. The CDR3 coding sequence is TGCGCCAGCAGCGCCGGGGACAGGGGTCATCAGGAAAGCTCCTACAATGAGCAGTTCTTC. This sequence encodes CASSAGDRGHQESSYNEQFF.